The 5 T cell receptor beta chains below all came from one sample that was sequenced in a study of cytomegalovirus exposure and HLA in healthy donors. Primers included in the PCR were 60 Vbeta and 13 Jbeta primers. Produced via immunoSEQ multiplex PCR; TCRdb's table is partial and in-frame only. Here the sample spans approximately 88,000 clones, more than 75% being singletons. Sequences were obtained from PBMCs. All receptors come from a man between 18 and 29 years old in good health and CMV-seronegative.

The chain employs TRBV5-6 and TRBJ2-3; possibly TRBD1 for D (6 bases). CDR1 is SGHDT, CDR2 YYEEEE, per germline. The CDR3 is 14 residues long. Trimming took 5 bases from V and 4 from J, leaving 14 bases between them. The CDR3 region is CASSPTPGADTQYF. The CDR3 nucleotides read TGTGCCAGCAGTCCGACTCCAGGGGCAGATACGCAGTATTTT.

About this clone itself: One end of the junction does not line up with germline, which may come from a read error. The rearrangement links TRBV7-9 to TRBJ1-2; D uncertain. Germline V CDR1 and CDR2: SEHNR, FQNEAQ (reference sequence). The CDR3 runs to 14 residues. The CDR3 spells CSSSRVTFEYGYTF. The CDR3 nucleotides read TGTTCCAGCAGCCGGGTCACGTTCGAATACGGCTACACCTTC.

The V and J genes are TRBV7-9 and TRBJ2-7; D ambiguous. CDR1 is SEHNR and CDR2 is FQNEAQ in the germline V gene (reference sequence). The length of the CDR3 is 10 residues. Between the trimmed V and J ends, which lost 5 bases and 5 bases, there was a span of 4 bases. CDR3 residues: CASSRDEQYF. The CDR3 DNA reads as TGTGCCAGCAGCAGAGACGAGCAGTACTTC.

The chain recombines TRBV4-1 with TRBJ1-2, with D hard to call. CDR1 is MGHRA and CDR2 is YSYEKL in the germline V gene. Trimming stripped 4 bases from V and 5 bases from J, with 17 bases between. This CDR3 has 15 amino acids. The CDR3 nucleotides read TGCGCCAGCAGCCCCCTTGAGGCAGCGACGTATGGCTACACCTTC. Protein sequence: CASSPLEAATYGYTF.

The chain combines TRBV2 with TRBJ1-5, with 7 bases lining up with TRBD1. The CDR3 sequence is 15 residues long. V lost 1 base, J lost 4 bases, and 4 bases stayed unmatched. Germline CDR1 and CDR2: SNHLY and FYNNEI. Written as DNA, the CDR3 is TGTGCCAGCAGTGAAGTGGACAGGCGGAATCAGCCCCAGCATTTT. Its translation: CASSEVDRRNQPQHF.